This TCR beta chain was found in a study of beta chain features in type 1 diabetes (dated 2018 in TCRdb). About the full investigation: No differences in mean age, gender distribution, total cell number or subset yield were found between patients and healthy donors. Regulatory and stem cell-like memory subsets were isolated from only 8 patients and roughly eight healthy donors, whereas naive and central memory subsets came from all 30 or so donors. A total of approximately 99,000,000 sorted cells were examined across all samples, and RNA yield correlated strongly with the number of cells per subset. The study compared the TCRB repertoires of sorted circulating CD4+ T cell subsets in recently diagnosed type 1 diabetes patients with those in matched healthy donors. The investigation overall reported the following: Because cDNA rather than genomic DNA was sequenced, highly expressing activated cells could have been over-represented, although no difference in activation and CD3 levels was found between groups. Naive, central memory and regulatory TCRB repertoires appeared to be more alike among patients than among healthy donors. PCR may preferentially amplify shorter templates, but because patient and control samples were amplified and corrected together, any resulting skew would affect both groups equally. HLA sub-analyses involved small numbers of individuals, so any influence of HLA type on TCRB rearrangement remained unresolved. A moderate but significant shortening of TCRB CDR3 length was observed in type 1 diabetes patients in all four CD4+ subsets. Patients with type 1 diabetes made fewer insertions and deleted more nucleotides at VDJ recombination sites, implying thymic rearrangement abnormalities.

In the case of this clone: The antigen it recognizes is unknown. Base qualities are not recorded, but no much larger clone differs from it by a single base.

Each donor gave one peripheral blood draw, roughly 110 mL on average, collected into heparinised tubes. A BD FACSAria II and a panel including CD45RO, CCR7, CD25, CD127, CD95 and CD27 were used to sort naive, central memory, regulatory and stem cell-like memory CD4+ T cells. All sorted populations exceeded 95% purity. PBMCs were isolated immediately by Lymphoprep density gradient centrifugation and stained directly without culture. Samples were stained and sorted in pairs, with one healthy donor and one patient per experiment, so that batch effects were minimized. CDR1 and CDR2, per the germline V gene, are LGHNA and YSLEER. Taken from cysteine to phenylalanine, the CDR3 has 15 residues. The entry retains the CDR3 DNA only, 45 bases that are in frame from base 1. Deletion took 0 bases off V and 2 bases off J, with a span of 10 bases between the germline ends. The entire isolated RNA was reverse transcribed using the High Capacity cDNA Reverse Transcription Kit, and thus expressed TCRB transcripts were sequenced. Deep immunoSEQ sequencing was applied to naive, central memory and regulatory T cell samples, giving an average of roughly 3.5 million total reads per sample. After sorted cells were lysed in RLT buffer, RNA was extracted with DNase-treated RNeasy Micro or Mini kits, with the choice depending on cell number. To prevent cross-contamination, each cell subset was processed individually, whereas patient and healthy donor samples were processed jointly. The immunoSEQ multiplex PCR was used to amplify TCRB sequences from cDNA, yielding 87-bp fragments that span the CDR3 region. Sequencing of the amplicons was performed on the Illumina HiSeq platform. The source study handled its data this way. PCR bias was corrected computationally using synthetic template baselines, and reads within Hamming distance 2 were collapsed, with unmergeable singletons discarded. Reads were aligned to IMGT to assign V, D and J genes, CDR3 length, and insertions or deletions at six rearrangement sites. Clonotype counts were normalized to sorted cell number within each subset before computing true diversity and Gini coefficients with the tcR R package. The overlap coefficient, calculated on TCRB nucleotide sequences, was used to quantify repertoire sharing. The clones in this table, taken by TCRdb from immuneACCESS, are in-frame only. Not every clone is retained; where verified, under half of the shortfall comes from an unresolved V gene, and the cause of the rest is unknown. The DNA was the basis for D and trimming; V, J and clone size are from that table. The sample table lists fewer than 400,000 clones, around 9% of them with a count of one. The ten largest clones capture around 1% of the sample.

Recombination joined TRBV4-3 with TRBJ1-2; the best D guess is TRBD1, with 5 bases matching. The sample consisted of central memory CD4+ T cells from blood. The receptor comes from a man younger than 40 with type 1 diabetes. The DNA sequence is TGCGCCAGCAGCCAAGATGTCGCAGGGAACTATGGCTACACCTTC. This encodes CASSQDVAGNYGYTF.